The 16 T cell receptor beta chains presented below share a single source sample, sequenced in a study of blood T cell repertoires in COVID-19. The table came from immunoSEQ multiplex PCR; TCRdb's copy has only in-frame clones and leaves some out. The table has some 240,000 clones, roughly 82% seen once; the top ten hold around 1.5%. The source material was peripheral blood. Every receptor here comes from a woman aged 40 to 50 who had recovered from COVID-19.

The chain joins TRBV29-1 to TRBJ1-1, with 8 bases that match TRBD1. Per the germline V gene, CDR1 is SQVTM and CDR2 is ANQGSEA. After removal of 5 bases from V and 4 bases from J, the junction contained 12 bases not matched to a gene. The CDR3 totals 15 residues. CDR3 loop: CSVLGSGDRGTEAFF. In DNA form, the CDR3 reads TGCAGCGTTTTAGGTTCCGGAGACAGGGGCACTGAAGCTTTCTTT.

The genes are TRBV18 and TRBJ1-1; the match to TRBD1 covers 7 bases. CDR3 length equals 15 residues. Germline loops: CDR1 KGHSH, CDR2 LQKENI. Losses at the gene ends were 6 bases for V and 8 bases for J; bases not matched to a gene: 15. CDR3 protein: CASSLEFAGQAEAFF. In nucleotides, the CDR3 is TGTGCCAGCTCCCTCGAATTTGCAGGACAGGCCGAAGCTTTCTTT.

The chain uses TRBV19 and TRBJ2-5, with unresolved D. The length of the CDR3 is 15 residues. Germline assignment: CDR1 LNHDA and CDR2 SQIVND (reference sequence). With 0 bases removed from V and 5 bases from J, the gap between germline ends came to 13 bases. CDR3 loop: CASSIDNSRLETQYF. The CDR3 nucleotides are TGTGCCAGTAGTATAGATAATTCGCGTTTGGAGACCCAGTACTTC.

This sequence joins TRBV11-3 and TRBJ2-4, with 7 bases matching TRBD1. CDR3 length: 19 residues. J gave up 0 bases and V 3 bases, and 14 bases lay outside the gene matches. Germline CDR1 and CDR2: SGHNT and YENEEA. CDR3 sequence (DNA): TGTGCCAGCAGCTTGTACCCCGGGACAGCCACCATAGCCAAAAACATTCAGTACTTC. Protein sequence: CASSLYPGTATIAKNIQYF.

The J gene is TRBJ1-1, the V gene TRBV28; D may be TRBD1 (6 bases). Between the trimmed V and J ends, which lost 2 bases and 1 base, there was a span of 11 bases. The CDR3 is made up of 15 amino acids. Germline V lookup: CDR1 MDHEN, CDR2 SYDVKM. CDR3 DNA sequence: TGTGCCAGCAGTTTACCTGGGGGCCCGAACACTGAAGCTTTCTTT. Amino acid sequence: CASSLPGGPNTEAFF. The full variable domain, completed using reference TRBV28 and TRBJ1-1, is DVKVTQSSRYLVKRTGEKVFLECVQDMDHENMFWYRQDPGLGLRLIYFSYDVKMKEKGDIPEGYSVSREKKERFSLILESASTNQTSMYLCASSLPGGPNTEAFFGQGTRLTVV.

The CDR3 region has the DNA TGTGCCAGCAGCCGGGACAGGGGGTATGGCTACACCTTC. This encodes CASSRDRGYGYTF. The chain has TRBV14 and TRBJ1-2; 11 bases align to TRBD1. Trimming took 4 bases from V and 5 from J; bases not matched to a gene: 0. The CDR3 sequence is 13 residues long. In germline, CDR1 is SGHDN, CDR2 FVKESK.

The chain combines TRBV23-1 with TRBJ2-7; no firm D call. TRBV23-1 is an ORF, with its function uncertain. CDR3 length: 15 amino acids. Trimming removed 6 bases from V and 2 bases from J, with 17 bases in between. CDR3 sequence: CASSLQTTVTYEQYF. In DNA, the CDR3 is TGCGCCAGCAGCCTTCAGACAACCGTTACCTACGAGCAGTACTTC.

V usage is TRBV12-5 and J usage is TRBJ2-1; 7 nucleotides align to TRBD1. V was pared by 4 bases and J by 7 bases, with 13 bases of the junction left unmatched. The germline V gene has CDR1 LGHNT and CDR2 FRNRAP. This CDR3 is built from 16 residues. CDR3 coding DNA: TGTGCTAGTGGTTCGGGACAGAAAGTTGAGTTGAATGAGCAGTTCTTC. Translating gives CASGSGQKVELNEQFF.

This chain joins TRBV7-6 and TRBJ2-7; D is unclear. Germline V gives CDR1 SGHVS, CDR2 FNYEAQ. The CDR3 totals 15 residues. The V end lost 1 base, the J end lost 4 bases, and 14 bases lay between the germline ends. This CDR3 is CASSLDNSIHYEQYF. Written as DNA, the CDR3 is TGTGCCAGCAGCTTAGATAACTCCATCCATTACGAGCAGTACTTC.

CDR3 nucleotides: TGTGCCTGGAATAGCGGGGGGGTCTACAATGAGCAGTTCTTC. Its protein is CAWNSGGVYNEQFF. The V gene is TRBV30, the J gene TRBJ2-1, with 11 bases identical to TRBD2. The germline V gene encodes CDR1 GTSNPN and CDR2 SVGIG (reference sequence). The CDR3 contains 14 residues. The V and J ends lost 4 bases and 3 bases, in that order; junction bases with no gene match: 2.

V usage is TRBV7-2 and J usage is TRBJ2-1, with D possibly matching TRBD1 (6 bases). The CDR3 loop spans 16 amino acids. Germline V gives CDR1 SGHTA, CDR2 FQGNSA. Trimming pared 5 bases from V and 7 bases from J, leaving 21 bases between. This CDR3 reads CASSVQTGRFRNEQFF. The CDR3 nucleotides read TGTGCCAGCAGCGTGCAAACAGGGAGATTTAGGAATGAGCAGTTCTTC.

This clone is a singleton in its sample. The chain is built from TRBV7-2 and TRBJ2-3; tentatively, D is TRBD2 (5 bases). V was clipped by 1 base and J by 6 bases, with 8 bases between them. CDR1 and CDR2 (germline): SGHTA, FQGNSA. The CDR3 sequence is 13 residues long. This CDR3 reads CASSLGGSDTQYF. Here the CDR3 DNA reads TGTGCCAGCAGCTTAGGTGGGAGCGATACGCAGTATTTT.

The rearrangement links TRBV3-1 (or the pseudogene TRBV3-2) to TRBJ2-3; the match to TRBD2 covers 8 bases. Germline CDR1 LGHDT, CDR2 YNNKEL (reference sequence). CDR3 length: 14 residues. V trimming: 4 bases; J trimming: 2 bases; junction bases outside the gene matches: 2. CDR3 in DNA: TGTGCCAGCAGCCGCGGGGGGCCCACAGATACGCAGTATTTT. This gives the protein CASSRGGPTDTQYF.

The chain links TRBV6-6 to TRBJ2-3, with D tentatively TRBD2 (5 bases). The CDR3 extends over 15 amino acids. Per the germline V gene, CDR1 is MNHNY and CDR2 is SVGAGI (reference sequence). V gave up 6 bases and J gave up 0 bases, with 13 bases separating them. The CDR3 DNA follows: TGTGCCAGCAGGACAACGGACTCTAGCACAGATACGCAGTATTTT. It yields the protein CASRTTDSSTDTQYF.

CDR3 protein: CASRLQGFTEQFF. The CDR3 nucleotides read TGTGCCAGCAGACTACAGGGTTTTACTGAGCAGTTCTTC. The chain employs TRBV6-5 and TRBJ2-1, with TRBD1 as a possible D gene (6 bases). The CDR3 is made up of 13 amino acids. The V end lost 6 bases, the J end lost 9 bases, and 15 bases lay between the germline ends. From germline, CDR1 is MNHEY and CDR2 SVGAGI.

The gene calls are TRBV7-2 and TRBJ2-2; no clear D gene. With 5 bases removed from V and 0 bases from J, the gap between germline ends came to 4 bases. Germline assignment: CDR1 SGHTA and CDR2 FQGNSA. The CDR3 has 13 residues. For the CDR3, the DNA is TGTGCCAGCAGCCTTTCGAACACCGGGGAGCTGTTTTTT. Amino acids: CASSLSNTGELFF.